This TCR beta chain derives from a study of T cells in Graves' hyperthyroidism and ophthalmopathy. The overall study: Sampling of peripheral blood happened at initial diagnosis, prior to any treatment.

Template material for amplifying TCR beta CDR3 regions consisted of RNA transcripts. With the HTBI primer set, the TCR CDR3 went through a first round of RT-PCR. A single record per CDR3 protein comes from TCRdb applying MiXCR to the multiplex PCR reads. Of about 380,000 distinct CDR3 sequences listed, roughly 18% are singletons. CDR1 LNHDA and CDR2 SQIVND come from the germline V gene (reference sequence). The CDR3 is made up of 14 amino acids. The ends lost 6 bases at V and 3 bases at J; junction bases unmatched: 7. This clonotype was obtained from a man between 18 and 29 years old with Graves' ophthalmopathy. The sample was blood. The chain recombines TRBV19 with TRBJ2-7; the match to TRBD1 covers 8 bases. The CDR3 spells CASSQDRDFYEQYF. The CDR3 DNA follows: TGTGCCAGTAGCCAGGACAGGGACTTCTACGAGCAGTACTTC. Full variable domain (remainder filled in from reference TRBV19 and TRBJ2-7): DGGITQSPKYLFRKEGQNVTLSCEQNLNHDAMYWYRQDPGQGLRLIYYSQIVNDFQKGDIAEGYSVSREKKESFPLTVTSAQKNPTAFYLCASSQDRDFYEQYFGPGTRLTVT.